This entry features one T cell receptor beta chain sequence. Assay used: immunoSEQ multiplex PCR; TCRdb lists only in-frame clones, some missing. The table lists over 200,000 clones, 80% to 90% of them singletons. This record belongs to a study of blood T cell repertoires in COVID-19. The CDR3 is made up of 16 amino acids. Germline V gives CDR1 LGHDT, CDR2 YNNKEL (reference sequence). V lost 0 bases and J 8 bases, leaving 14 bases between the germline ends. The chain recombines TRBV3-1 (or the pseudogene TRBV3-2) with TRBJ1-6; D ambiguous. The clonotype was recovered from a man aged 25-45 years with COVID-19, enrolled during active disease. The sample was peripheral blood. The CDR3 loop is CASSQDTEGLYSPLHF. The CDR3 nucleotides read TGTGCCAGCAGCCAAGATACGGAGGGCCTATATTCACCCCTCCACTTT.